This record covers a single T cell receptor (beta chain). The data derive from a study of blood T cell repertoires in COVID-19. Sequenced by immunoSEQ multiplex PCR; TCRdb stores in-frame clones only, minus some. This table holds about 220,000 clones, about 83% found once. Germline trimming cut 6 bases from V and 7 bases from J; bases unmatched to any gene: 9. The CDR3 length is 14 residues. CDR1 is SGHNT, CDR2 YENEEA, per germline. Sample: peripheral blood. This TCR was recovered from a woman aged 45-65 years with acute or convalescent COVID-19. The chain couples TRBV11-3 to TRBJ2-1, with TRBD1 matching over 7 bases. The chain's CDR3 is CASSLGQWGNEQFF. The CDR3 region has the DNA TGTGCCAGCAGTTTGGGACAGTGGGGAAATGAGCAGTTCTTC. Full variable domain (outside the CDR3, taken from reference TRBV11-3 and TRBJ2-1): EAGVVQSPRYKIIEKKQPVAFWCNPISGHNTLYWYLQNLGQGPELLIRYENEEAVDDSQLPKDRFSAERLKGVDSTLKIQPAELGDSAVYLCASSLGQWGNEQFFGPGTRLTVL.